Described below is a single T cell receptor (beta chain) sequence and its context. The sample originates from a study of blood T cell repertoires in COVID-19. Germline V gene lookup returns CDR1 SGHAT and CDR2 FQNNGV. This CDR3 contains 15 residues. V lost 5 bases, J lost 5 bases, and 9 bases stayed unmatched. Source study methods: How many nucleated cells were present was estimated from reference gene primer amplification. Using immunoSEQ multiplex PCR, the repertoire was profiled, and TCRdb retains in-frame clones only, with some absent. V and J calls and clone size come straight from that table; D and trimming were deduced from the DNA. This sample carries some 180,000 clones, around 90% of them seen once, and the ten largest clones take approximately 6%.

The rearrangement joins TRBV11-2 to TRBJ1-1, with 9 bases fitting TRBD1. The clonotype comes from a man between 40 and 49 years old with active or convalescent COVID-19. The sequencing sample was made of peripheral blood. In DNA form, the CDR3 reads TGTGCCAGCAGCGCCTACAGGGGGCGCGGAACTGAAGCTTTCTTT. Residues: CASSAYRGRGTEAFF.